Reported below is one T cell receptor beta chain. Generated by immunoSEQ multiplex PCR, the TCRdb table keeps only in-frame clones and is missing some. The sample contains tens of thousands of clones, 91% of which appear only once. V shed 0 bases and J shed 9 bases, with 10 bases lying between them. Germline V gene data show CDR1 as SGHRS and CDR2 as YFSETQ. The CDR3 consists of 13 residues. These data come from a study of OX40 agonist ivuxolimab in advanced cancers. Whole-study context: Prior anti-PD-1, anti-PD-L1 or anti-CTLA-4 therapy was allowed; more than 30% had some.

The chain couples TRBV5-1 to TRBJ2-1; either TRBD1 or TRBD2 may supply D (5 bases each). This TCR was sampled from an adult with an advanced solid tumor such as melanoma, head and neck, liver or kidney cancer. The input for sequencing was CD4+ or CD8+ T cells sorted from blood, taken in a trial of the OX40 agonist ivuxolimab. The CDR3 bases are TGCGCCAGCAGCTTGGCCGGGACGGCTGAGCAGTTCTTC. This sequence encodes CASSLAGTAEQFF.